Shown below are 10 T cell receptor beta chains from a single sample sequenced in a study of T-cell memory formation after mild COVID-19. TCRdb reanalysed the 5' RACE reads using MiXCR and keeps one entry per CDR3 protein. The sample includes around 340,000 distinct CDR3 sequences, around 21% of them seen just once. The material sequenced was PBMCs or a T cell subset sorted from them (not recorded which). All receptors derive from an adult woman who had mild COVID-19 (a few samples of this study predate the infection). Cell type and time point are not known.

The chain couples TRBV3-1 to TRBJ2-5, with a possible D match to TRBD2 (6 bases). Germline CDR1 is LGHDT and CDR2 is YNNKEL (reference sequence). CDR3 length equals 13 residues. The germline V and J ends were trimmed by 4 bases and 5 bases, with 11 bases remaining between them. The CDR3 DNA reads TGTGCCAGCAGCCCCCGGGAGAGGGAGACCCAGTACTTC. This translates into CASSPRERETQYF.

At least ten counts were recorded for this clonotype. The chain couples TRBV25-1 to TRBJ2-7; 10 bases line up with TRBD2. The germline V gene has CDR1 MGHDK and CDR2 SYGVNS. Trimming took 5 bases from V and 2 from J; bases not matched to a gene: 0. The CDR3 has 13 amino acids. DNA for the CDR3: TGTGCCAGCAGTAGCGGGAGGGCCTACGAGCAGTACTTC. This sequence encodes CASSSGRAYEQYF.

V and J are TRBV4-1 and TRBJ2-7, with a tentative D call TRBD1 (6 bases). This CDR3 region has 16 residues. The V end lost 4 bases, the J end lost 6 bases, and 22 bases lay between the germline ends. Germline-derived CDR1 and CDR2 are MGHRA and YSYEKL. CDR3 protein: CASSLIQGSTPREQYF. The CDR3 nucleotides are TGCGCCAGCAGCCTCATACAGGGTTCGACCCCCCGCGAGCAGTACTTC.

This clonotype was seen only a few times. The rearrangement joins TRBV27 to TRBJ2-1; D gene uncertain. The germline gives CDR1 MNHEY, CDR2 SMNVEV (reference sequence). The length of the CDR3 is 13 residues. V was shortened by 1 base and J by 5 bases, with 6 bases between the two germline ends. The CDR3 sequence is CASSLYANNEQFF. DNA of the CDR3: TGTGCCAGCAGTTTATATGCTAACAATGAGCAGTTCTTC.

This clonotype occurred many times. V is TRBV5-1 and J is TRBJ2-1, with TRBD2 identical over 14 bases. Germline-derived CDR1 and CDR2 are SGHRS and YFSETQ. V lost 3 bases and J lost 8; bases outside the gene matches: 4. This CDR3 has 15 residues. The CDR3 here is CASSSGLAGADEQFF. DNA for the CDR3: TGCGCCAGCAGCTCGGGACTAGCGGGAGCCGATGAGCAGTTCTTC. Combining the CDR3 with reference TRBV5-1 and TRBJ2-1 gives the whole variable domain KAGVTQTPRYLIKTRGQQVTLSCSPISGHRSVSWYQQTPGQGLQFLFEYFSETQRNKGNFPGRFSGRQFSNSRSEMNVSTLELGDSALYLCASSSGLAGADEQFFGPGTRLTVL.

DNA for the CDR3: TGTGCCAGCAGCTCTCGGGACAGGGGACCTACAGATACGCAGTATTTT. It yields the protein CASSSRDRGPTDTQYF. V gene TRBV7-8 combines with J gene TRBJ2-3; 10 bases are shared with TRBD1. Germline values: CDR1 SGHVS, CDR2 FQNEAQ. Trimming cost V 4 bases and J 3 bases; bases outside gene matches: 7. The CDR3 contains 16 residues.

This sequence joins TRBV20-1 and TRBJ2-5; TRBD2 is a possible D gene (7 bases). This CDR3 spans 13 amino acids. V was clipped by 0 bases and J by 5 bases, with 10 bases between them. Germline V gene sequence: CDR1 DFQATT, CDR2 SNEGSKA (reference sequence). The CDR3 loop reads CSARDGGGETQYF. The DNA for the CDR3 is TGCAGTGCTAGAGATGGCGGGGGCGAGACCCAGTACTTC.

This chain links TRBV25-1 with TRBJ2-2; the D gene could be TRBD1 or TRBD2 (5 bases each). This CDR3 comprises 17 residues. V shed 3 bases and J shed 1 base, with 15 bases lying between them. In germline, CDR1 is MGHDK, CDR2 SYGVNS. The CDR3 loop is CASSDPYGAENTGELFF. The CDR3 coding sequence is TGTGCCAGCAGTGATCCATACGGGGCCGAGAACACCGGGGAGCTGTTTTTT.

CDR3 bases: TGTGCCAGCAGCCAAGCTGCCAACTACAATGAGCAGTTCTTC. Translated, it gives CASSQAANYNEQFF. The chain recombines TRBV14 with TRBJ2-1; D remains ambiguous. Germline V lookup: CDR1 SGHDN, CDR2 FVKESK. V was trimmed by 1 base and J by 3 bases, leaving 7 bases between them. CDR3 length: 14 residues.

The chain employs TRBV2 and TRBJ2-5; 9 bases agree with TRBD2. The CDR3 is made up of 15 amino acids. Germline CDR1 and CDR2: SNHLY and FYNNEI. V was clipped by 6 bases and J by 5 bases; unmatched bases: 10. CDR3 DNA: TGTGCCAGCAGGCTAGCGGGACCAACCGGGGAGACCCAGTACTTC. Its protein product is CASRLAGPTGETQYF.